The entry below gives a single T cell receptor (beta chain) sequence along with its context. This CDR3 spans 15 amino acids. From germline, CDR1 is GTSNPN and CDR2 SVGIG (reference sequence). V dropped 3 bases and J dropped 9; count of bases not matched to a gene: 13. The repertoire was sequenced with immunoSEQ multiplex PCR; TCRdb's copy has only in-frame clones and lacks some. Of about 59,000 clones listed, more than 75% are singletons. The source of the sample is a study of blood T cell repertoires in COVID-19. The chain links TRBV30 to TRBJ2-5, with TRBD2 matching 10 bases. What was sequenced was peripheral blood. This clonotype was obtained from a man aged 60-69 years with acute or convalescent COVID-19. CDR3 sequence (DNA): TGTGCCTGGAGCCTCACTAGCGGGGCCTTAGTGGCCCAGTACTTC. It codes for CAWSLTSGALVAQYF. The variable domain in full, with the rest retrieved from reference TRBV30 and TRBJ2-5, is SQTIHQWPATLVQPVGSPLSLECTVEGTSNPNLYWYRQAAGRGLQLLFYSVGIGQISSEVPQNLSASRPQDRQFILSSKKLLLSDSGFYLCAWSLTSGALVAQYFGPGTRLLVL.